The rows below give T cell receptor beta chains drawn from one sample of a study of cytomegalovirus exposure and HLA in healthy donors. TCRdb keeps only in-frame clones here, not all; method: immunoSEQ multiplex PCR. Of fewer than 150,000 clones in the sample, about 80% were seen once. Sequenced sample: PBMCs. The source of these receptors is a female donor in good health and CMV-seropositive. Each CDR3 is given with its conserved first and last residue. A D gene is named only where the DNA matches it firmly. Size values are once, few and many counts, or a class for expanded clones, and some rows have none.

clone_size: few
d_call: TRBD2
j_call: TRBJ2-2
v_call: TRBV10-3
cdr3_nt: TGTGCCACCCATAGCGGGGACAACACCGGGGAGCTGTTTTTT
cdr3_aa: CATHSGDNTGELFF

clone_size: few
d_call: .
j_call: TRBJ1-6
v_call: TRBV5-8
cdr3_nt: TGTGCCAGCAGCTTGGCCGGGACTCAAAATTCACCCCTCCACTTT
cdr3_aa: CASSLAGTQNSPLHF

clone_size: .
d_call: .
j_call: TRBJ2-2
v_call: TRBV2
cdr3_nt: TGTGCCAGCAGTGTAGGACAACCGAACACCGGGGAGCTGTTTTTT
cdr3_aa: CASSVGQPNTGELFF

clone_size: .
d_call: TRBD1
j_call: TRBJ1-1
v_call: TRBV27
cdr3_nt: TGTGCCAGCAGTCCTGGGACAGCCCGAAGGGACACTGAAGCTTTCTTT
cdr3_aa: CASSPGTARRDTEAFF

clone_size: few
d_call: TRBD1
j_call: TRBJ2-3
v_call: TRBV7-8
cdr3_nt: TGTGCCAGCAGTAAACCCGGGACAGCCTCTAGCACAGATACGCAGTATTTT
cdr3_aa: CASSKPGTASSTDTQYF

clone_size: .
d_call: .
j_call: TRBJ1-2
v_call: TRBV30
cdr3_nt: TGTGCCTGGGCAGGACTGACCTATGGCTACACCTTC
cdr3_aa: CAWAGLTYGYTF

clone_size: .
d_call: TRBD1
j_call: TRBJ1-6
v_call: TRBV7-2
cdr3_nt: TGTGCCAGCAGCTTGAATCCGGGGACAGCTAATTCACCCCTCCACTTT
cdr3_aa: CASSLNPGTANSPLHF

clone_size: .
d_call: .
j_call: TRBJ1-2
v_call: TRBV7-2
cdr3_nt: TGTGCCAGCAGCCTAGGACCGATTCTTAGCCGTGGCTACACCTTC
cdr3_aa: CASSLGPILSRGYTF

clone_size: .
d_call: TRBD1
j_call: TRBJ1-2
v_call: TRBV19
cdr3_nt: TGTGCCAGTAAGGCAGGGGGCATTGTTGGCTACACCTTC
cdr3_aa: CASKAGGIVGYTF

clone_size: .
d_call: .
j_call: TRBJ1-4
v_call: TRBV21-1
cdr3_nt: TGTGCCAGCAGCAAAGGTAGGACAGCCCCGGGAACTAATGAAAAACTGTTTTTT
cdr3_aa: CASSKGRTAPGTNEKLFF

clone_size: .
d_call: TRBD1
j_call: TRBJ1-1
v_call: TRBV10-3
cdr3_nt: TGTGCCATCAGTGAGATCGGGACAGGGGGAACTGAAGCTTTCTTT
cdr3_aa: CAISEIGTGGTEAFF

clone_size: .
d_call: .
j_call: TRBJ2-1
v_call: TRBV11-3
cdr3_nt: TGTGCCAGCAGCTGGACAGCCTACAATGAGCAGTTCTTC
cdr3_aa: CASSWTAYNEQFF

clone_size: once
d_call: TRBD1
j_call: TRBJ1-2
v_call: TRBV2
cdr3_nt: TGTGCCAGCAGCGACGTTACTCCGGGACAGGGGGCGAAAGGCTACACCTTC
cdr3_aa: CASSDVTPGQGAKGYTF

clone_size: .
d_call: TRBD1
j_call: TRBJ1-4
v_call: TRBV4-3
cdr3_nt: TGCGCCAGCAGCCAAGGCAGGGGGCGCCGAATCGATGAAAAACTGTTTTTT
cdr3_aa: CASSQGRGRRIDEKLFF

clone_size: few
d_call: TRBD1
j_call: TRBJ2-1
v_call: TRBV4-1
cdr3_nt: TGCGCCAGCAGCCAACGGCGACCGGGACAGGGAAACAATGAGCAGTTCTTC
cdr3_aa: CASSQRRPGQGNNEQFF

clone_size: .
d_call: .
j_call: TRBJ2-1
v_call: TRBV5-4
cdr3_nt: TGTGCCAGCAGTAGAGGAGGGGAATCTCCGGCGGTCAATGAGCAGTTCTTC
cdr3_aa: CASSRGGESPAVNEQFF

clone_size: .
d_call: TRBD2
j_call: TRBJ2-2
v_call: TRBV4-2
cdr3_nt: TGTGCCAGCAGCCGATCGGGACTAGCGGGCGCGAACACCGGGGAGCTGTTTTTT
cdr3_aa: CASSRSGLAGANTGELFF

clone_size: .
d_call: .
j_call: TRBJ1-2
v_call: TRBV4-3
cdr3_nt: TGCGCCAGCAGCCAAGAGGACAGCTCCTATGGCTACACCTTC
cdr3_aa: CASSQEDSSYGYTF

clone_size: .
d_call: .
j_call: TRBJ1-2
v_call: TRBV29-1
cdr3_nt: TGCAGCGTTGTCCCCCCCGACAGACACTATGACTACACCTTC
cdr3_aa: CSVVPPDRHYDYTF

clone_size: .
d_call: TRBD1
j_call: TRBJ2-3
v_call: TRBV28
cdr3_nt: TGTGCCAGCAGACCAGGACAGGGGCACTCAGATACGCAGTATTTT
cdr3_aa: CASRPGQGHSDTQYF

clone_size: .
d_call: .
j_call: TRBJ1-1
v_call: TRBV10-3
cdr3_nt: TGTGCCACCCATGGGCAGGACACTGAAGCTTTCTTT
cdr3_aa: CATHGQDTEAFF

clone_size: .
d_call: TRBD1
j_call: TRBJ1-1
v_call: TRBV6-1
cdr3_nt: TGTGCCAGCAGCGGGACAGGGCGCAACACTGAAGCTTTCTTT
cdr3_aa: CASSGTGRNTEAFF

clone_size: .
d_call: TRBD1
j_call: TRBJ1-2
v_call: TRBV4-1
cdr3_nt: TGCGCCAGCAGCCAGGGGGACAGGGCGTATGGCTACACCTTC
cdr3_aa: CASSQGDRAYGYTF

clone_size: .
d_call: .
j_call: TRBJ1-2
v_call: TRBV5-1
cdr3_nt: TGCGCCAGCAGCATGGGGGAGGGAGGCTATGGCTACACCTTC
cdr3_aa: CASSMGEGGYGYTF

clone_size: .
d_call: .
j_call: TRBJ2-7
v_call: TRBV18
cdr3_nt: TGTGCCAGCTCAGCGAATTACGAGCAGTACTTC
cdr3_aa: CASSANYEQYF

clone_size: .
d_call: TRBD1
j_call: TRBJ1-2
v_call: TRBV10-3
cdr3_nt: TGTGCCATCAGTGAGGCTGGGACAGGGGGCTACACCTTC
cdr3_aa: CAISEAGTGGYTF

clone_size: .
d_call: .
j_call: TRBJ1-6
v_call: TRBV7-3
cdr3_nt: TGTGCCAGCAGCTTAACAGCCCCAGGGGCAGGGGCTTATAATTCACCCCTCCACTTT
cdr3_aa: CASSLTAPGAGAYNSPLHF

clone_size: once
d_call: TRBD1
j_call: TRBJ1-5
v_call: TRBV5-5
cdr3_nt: TGTGCCAGCAGCTTAAGGGACAGGGACGGAAATCAGCCCCAGCATTTT
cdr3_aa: CASSLRDRDGNQPQHF

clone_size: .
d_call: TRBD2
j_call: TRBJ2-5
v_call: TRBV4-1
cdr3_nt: TGCGCCAGCAGCGTTAGCGGGGTCCAAGAGACCCAGTACTTC
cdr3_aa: CASSVSGVQETQYF

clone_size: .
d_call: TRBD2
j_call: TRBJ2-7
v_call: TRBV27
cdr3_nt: TGTGCCAGCAGTCCTTTAGCGGGGGCAACGACCTACGAGCAGTACTTC
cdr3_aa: CASSPLAGATTYEQYF

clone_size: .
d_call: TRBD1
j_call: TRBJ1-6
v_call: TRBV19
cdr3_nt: TGTGCCAGTAGTACCCCGGGACAGGGAACCGGCGGGCACCTCCACTTT
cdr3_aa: CASSTPGQGTGGHLHF

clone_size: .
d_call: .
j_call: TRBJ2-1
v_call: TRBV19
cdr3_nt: TGTGCCAGTAGTTCAGGGTTCAATGAGCAGTTCTTC
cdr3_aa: CASSSGFNEQFF

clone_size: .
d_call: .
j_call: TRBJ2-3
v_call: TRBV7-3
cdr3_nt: TGTGCCAGCAGCCTAACACATAGCGGTCTCCCAGATACGCAGTATTTT
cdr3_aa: CASSLTHSGLPDTQYF

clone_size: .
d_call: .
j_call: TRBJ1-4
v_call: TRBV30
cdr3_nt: TGTGCCTGGAGCGTCGGACTAAATGAAAAACTGTTTTTT
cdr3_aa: CAWSVGLNEKLFF

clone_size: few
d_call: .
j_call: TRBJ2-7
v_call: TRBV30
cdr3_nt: TGTGCCTGGACGAATCCCGGGTACGAGCAGTACTTC
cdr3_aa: CAWTNPGYEQYF

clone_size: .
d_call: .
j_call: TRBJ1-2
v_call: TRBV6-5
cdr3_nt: TGTGCCAGCAGTTCGGGACAAAACTATGGCTACACCTTC
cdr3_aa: CASSSGQNYGYTF

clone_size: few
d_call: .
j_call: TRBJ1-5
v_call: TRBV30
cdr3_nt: TGTGCCTGGAACGAGGGCGAGCAGCCCCAGCATTTT
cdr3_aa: CAWNEGEQPQHF

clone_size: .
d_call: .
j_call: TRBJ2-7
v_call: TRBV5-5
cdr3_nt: TGTGCCAGCGGGGGCCACGAGCAGTACTTC
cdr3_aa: CASGGHEQYF

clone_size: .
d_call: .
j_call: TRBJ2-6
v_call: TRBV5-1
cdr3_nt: TGCGCCAGCAGCGAAGGGGCCTCTGGGGCCAACGTCCTGACTTTC
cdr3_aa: CASSEGASGANVLTF

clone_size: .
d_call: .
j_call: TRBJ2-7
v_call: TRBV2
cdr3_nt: TGTGCCAGCAGACCTCTTGGCAGCTACGAGCAGTACTTC
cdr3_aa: CASRPLGSYEQYF

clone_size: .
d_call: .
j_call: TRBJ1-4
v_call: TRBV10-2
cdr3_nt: TGCGCCAGCAGTGAGTCGAGACAGGCAACGGAAAAACTGTTTTTT
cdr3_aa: CASSESRQATEKLFF

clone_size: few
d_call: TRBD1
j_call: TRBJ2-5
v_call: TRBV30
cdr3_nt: TGTGCCTGGAGTGCAACAGGGGGGACCCAGTACTTC
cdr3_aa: CAWSATGGTQYF

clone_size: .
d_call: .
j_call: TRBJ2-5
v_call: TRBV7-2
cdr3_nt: TGTGCCAGCAGCTATGGCCCAGTGGGGAGTGGGGAGACCCAGTACTTC
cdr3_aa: CASSYGPVGSGETQYF

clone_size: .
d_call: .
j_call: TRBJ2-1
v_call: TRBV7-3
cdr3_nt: TGTGCCAGCAGCTCCCAGGGAAGCTCCTACAATGAGCAGTTCTTC
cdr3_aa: CASSSQGSSYNEQFF

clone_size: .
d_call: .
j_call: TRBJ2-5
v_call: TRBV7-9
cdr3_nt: TGTGCCAGCGGAAGCGGGGAGACCCAGTACTTC
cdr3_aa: CASGSGETQYF

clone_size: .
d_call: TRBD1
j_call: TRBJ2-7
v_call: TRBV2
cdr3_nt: TGTGCCAGACGCGCGGGACAGGGGCCCGAGCAGTACTTC
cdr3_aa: CARRAGQGPEQYF

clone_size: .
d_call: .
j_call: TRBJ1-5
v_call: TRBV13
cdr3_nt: TGTGCCAGCAGCTTACAGGGGAATCAGCCCCAGCATTTT
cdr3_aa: CASSLQGNQPQHF

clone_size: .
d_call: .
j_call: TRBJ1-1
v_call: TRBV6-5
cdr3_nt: TGTGCCAGCAGTTACGCGGGGGTAAACCAGAACACTGAAGCTTTCTTT
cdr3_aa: CASSYAGVNQNTEAFF

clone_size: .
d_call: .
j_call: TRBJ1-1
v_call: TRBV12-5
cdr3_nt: TGTGCTAGTGGTTCATCGGGGGGGGAGCTCCCGGGGAACACTGAAGCTTTCTTT
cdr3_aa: CASGSSGGELPGNTEAFF

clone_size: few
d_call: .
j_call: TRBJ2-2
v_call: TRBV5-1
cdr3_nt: TGCGCCAGCAGCTTGTTTGCGGGGATGAACACCGGGGAGCTGTTTTTT
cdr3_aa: CASSLFAGMNTGELFF

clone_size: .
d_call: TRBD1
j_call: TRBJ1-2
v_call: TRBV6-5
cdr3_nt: TGTGCCAGCAGAAAGACAGGGAACTATGGCTACACCTTC
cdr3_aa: CASRKTGNYGYTF

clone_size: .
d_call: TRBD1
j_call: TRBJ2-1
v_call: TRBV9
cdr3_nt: TGTGCCAGCAGCAGAAGACAGGGGGCGCAGCCCAATGAGCAGTTCTTC
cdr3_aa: CASSRRQGAQPNEQFF

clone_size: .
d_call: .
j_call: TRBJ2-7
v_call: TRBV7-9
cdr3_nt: TGTGCCAGCAGCTTAGTGGGCAGGGGCGAACGTTACGAGCAGTACTTC
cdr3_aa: CASSLVGRGERYEQYF

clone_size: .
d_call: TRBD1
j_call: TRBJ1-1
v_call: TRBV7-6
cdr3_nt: TGTGCCAGCAGCTTGGGGCCGGGACAGGGAATGAACACTGAAGCTTTCTTT
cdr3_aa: CASSLGPGQGMNTEAFF

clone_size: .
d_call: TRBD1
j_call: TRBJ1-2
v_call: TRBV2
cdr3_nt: TGTGCCAGCAGCGCCGGACAGGGGGCTAACTATGGCTACACCTTC
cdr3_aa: CASSAGQGANYGYTF

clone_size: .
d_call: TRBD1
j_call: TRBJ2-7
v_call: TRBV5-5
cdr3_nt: TGTGCCCCCAGACAGGGGGCGCCTTCTTTTGGATTCTACGAGCAGTACTTC
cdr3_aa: CAPRQGAPSFGFYEQYF